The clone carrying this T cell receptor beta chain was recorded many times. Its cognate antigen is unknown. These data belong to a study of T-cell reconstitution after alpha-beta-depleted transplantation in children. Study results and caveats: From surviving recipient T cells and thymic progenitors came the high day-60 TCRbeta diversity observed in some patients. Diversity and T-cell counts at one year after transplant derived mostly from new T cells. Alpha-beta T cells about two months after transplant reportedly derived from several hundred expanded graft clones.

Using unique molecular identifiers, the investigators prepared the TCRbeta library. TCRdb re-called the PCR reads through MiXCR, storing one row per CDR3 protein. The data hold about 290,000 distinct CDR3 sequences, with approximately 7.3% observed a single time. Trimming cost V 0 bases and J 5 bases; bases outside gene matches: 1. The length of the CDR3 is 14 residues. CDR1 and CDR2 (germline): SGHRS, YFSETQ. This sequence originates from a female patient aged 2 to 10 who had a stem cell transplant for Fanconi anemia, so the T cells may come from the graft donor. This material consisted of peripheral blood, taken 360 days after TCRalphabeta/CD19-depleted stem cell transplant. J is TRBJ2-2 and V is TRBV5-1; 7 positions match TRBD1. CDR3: CASSLGRGTGELFF. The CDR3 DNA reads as TGCGCCAGCAGCTTGGGCAGGGGGACCGGGGAGCTGTTTTTT. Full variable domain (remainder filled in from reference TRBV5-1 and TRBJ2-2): KAGVTQTPRYLIKTRGQQVTLSCSPISGHRSVSWYQQTPGQGLQFLFEYFSETQRNKGNFPGRFSGRQFSNSRSEMNVSTLELGDSALYLCASSLGRGTGELFFGEGSRLTVL.